The 19 T cell receptor beta chains below were found in one sample sequenced in a study of Graves' ophthalmopathy and Graves' hyperthyroidism. TCR beta CDR3 amplification used RNA transcripts. Second-round multiplex PCR came after a first-round RT-PCR that employed HTBI primers. Each CDR3 protein gets one entry after TCRdb re-called the multiplex PCR reads with MiXCR. The table has about 1.2 million distinct CDR3 sequences, less than 45% seen once; the top ten hold over 8.5%. The sample was peripheral blood or thyroid tissue (not recorded which). The receptor set was obtained from an adult man with Graves' hyperthyroidism.

Worth noting for this clonotype: This may be a read error, as it is one base from a much larger clone. V and J are TRBV7-2 and TRBJ1-2; TRBD1 agrees at 8 bases. CDR3 length equals 14 residues. The germline V gene encodes CDR1 SGHTA and CDR2 FQGNSA. J lost 6 bases, V lost 5 bases, and 8 bases had no gene match. The CDR3 nucleotides are TGTGCCAGCAGCGAGCAGGGGGCTGTTGATGGCTACACCTTC. Translating gives CASSEQGAVDGYTF.

This clonotype was counted at least ten times. The V gene is TRBV15, the J gene TRBJ2-7, with D possibly matching TRBD1 (6 bases). The germline CDR1 and CDR2 sequences are LNHNV and YYDKDF (reference sequence). V was clipped by 0 bases and J by 6 bases, with 12 bases between them. The CDR3 has 14 amino acids. The CDR3 is CATSRDLRGIEQYF. In DNA form, the CDR3 reads TGTGCCACCAGCAGAGATCTCAGGGGTATCGAGCAGTACTTC.

Regarding this clonotype: This could be a read error, since a much larger clone is one nucleotide away. The chain combines TRBV15 with TRBJ1-5; tentatively, D is TRBD1 (5 bases). Germline assignment: CDR1 LNHNV and CDR2 YYDKDF (reference sequence). V was trimmed by 1 base and J by 0 bases, leaving 10 bases between them. This CDR3 spans 16 amino acids. CDR3 in DNA: TGTGCCACCAGCAGAGTGGGACCTTATAGCAATCAGCCCCAGCATTTT. Encoded protein: CATSRVGPYSNQPQHF.

V and J are TRBV10-3 and TRBJ1-1; TRBD1 is a possible D gene (6 bases). Trimming cost V 0 bases and J 7 bases, with 15 bases left between them. The CDR3 runs to 15 residues. Germline CDR1 reads ENHRY; CDR2 reads SYGVKD. CDR3 residues: CAISESLGGTNEAFF. The CDR3 DNA follows: TGTGCCATCAGTGAGTCCCTAGGGGGAACTAATGAAGCTTTCTTT.

V is TRBV5-5 and J is TRBJ1-6; 9 nucleotides align to TRBD1. CDR3 size: 16 residues. V gave up 1 base and J gave up 7 bases; unmatched junction bases: 6. Germline CDR1 SGHKS, CDR2 YYEKEE (reference sequence). The CDR3 nucleotides are TGTGCCAGCAGCTTGTTACAGGGGGCGAAGAATTCACCCCTCCACTTT. Translation: CASSLLQGAKNSPLHF.

The J gene is TRBJ2-7, the V gene TRBV11-2, with TRBD2 matching over 10 bases. V shed 0 bases and J 4 bases; nucleotides not matched to a gene: 6. This CDR3 is built from 16 residues. Germline V gives CDR1 SGHAT, CDR2 FQNNGV. The CDR3, as DNA: TGTGCCAGCAGCTTAGACCCTAGCGGGAGCTCGTACGAGCAGTACTTC. Protein sequence: CASSLDPSGSSYEQYF.

The chain links TRBV10-3 to TRBJ2-7; no clear D. Germline CDR1 is ENHRY and CDR2 is SYGVKD. V was shortened by 7 bases and J by 0 bases, with 16 bases between the two germline ends. CDR3 size: 15 residues. DNA for the CDR3: TGTGCCATCAAAGACGCACAGATCAGCTCCTACGAGCAGTACTTC. Translated, it gives CAIKDAQISSYEQYF.

This clonotype occurred once. Since a much larger clone is just one base distant, this may be a read error. The V gene is TRBV7-9, the J gene TRBJ1-1; D is unresolved. The germline V gene has CDR1 SEHNR and CDR2 FQNEAQ (reference sequence). There are 17 residues in the CDR3. With 1 base removed from V and 0 bases from J, the gap between germline ends came to 15 bases. This CDR3 is CASSLVPRRELNTEAFF. CDR3 DNA: TGTGCCAGCAGCTTAGTCCCAAGGCGGGAGCTGAACACTGAAGCTTTCTTT.

Many counts were recorded for this clonotype. V and J are TRBV7-9 and TRBJ2-7; D unclear. The CDR3 is 11 residues long. Between the trimmed V and J ends, which lost 5 bases and 5 bases, there was a span of 7 bases. Germline V gene data show CDR1 as SEHNR and CDR2 as FQNEAQ (reference sequence). This CDR3 is CASSLKDEQYF. CDR3 DNA sequence: TGTGCCAGCAGCCTAAAGGACGAGCAGTACTTC.

There are a few counts of this clonotype. This rearrangement joins TRBV10-3 to TRBJ1-5, with 10 bases matching TRBD1. J was trimmed by 4 bases and V by 10 bases; bases with no gene match: 22. The CDR3 contains 19 residues. The germline gives CDR1 ENHRY, CDR2 SYGVKD. This CDR3 reads CASRGARERGTGVNQPQHF. The CDR3 region has the DNA TGTGCCAGCAGAGGGGCCCGTGAGCGAGGGACAGGGGTGAATCAGCCCCAGCATTTT.

As regards this clonotype: A much bigger clone sits one base away, suggesting this may be a read error. The rearrangement links TRBV5-5 to TRBJ2-7; TRBD2 aligns across 10 bases. Trimming removed 0 bases from V and 3 bases from J; junction bases left unmatched: 3. The V gene's germline CDR1 is SGHKS and CDR2 YYEKEE (reference sequence). The CDR3 sequence is 15 residues long. The chain's CDR3 is CASSLAEREGYEQYF. The CDR3 DNA reads TGTGCCAGCAGCTTGGCAGAGCGGGAGGGCTACGAGCAGTACTTC.

This clonotype was recorded at least ten times. V and J are TRBV2 and TRBJ2-7; D may be TRBD2 (5 bases). This CDR3 contains 14 residues. The V end lost 10 bases, the J end lost 7 bases, and 23 bases lay between the germline ends. Germline V lookup: CDR1 SNHLY, CDR2 FYNNEI. CDR3 coding DNA: TGTGCCACCCACCGAGACCTCACGTCGGGAGAGCAGTACTTC. It translates to CATHRDLTSGEQYF. The full variable domain, completed using reference TRBV2 and TRBJ2-7, is EPEVTQTPSHQVTQMGQEVILRCVPISNHLYFYWYRQILGQKVEFLVSFYNNEISEKSEIFDDQFSVERPDGSNFTLKIRSTKLEDSAMYFCATHRDLTSGEQYFGPGTRLTVT.

On this clonotype itself: A much larger clone differs from this one at a single base, so this may be a read error. V usage is TRBV2 and J usage is TRBJ2-7; D not certain. The CDR3 runs to 13 residues. Germline V gene data show CDR1 as SNHLY and CDR2 as FYNNEI. Trimming shortened V by 0 bases and J by 4 bases, and 7 bases separated the two germline ends. The CDR3 nucleotides read TGTGCCAGCAGTGAAGCGAGGCAATACGAGCAGTACTTC. It translates to CASSEARQYEQYF.

This clonotype occurred a few times. The chain couples TRBV20-1 to TRBJ2-7, with D possibly TRBD1 on 7 matching bases. Germline V gene lookup returns CDR1 DFQATT and CDR2 SNEGSKA (reference sequence). The CDR3 loop spans 17 amino acids. Trimming took off 4 bases at V and 3 bases at J, with 25 bases between the two ends. Written as DNA, the CDR3 is TGCAGTGCTAACTACCCCGGACAGGTCATCGGGGGCTACGAGCAGTACTTC. It translates to CSANYPGQVIGGYEQYF.

V gene TRBV5-1 combines with J gene TRBJ1-1; D remains unclear. With 3 bases removed from V and 1 base from J, the gap between germline ends came to 10 bases. The CDR3 has 14 residues. The V gene's germline CDR1 is SGHRS and CDR2 YFSETQ. CDR3 loop: CASSWMGPNTEAFF. CDR3 sequence (DNA): TGCGCCAGCAGCTGGATGGGCCCGAACACTGAAGCTTTCTTT.

This clonotype was detected a few times. This sequence joins TRBV12-3 or TRBV12-4 and TRBJ1-2, with 7 bases matching TRBD1. Germline trimming cut 2 bases from V and 6 bases from J; bases unmatched to any gene: 3. The CDR3 covers 13 residues. DNA for the CDR3: TGTGCCAGCAGTTTAAACAGGGGCGATGGCTACACCTTC. It codes for CASSLNRGDGYTF.

This clonotype is a singleton in its sample. The J gene is TRBJ1-5, the V gene TRBV7-3; 7 bases line up with TRBD1. The V segment lost 0 bases and the J segment 1 base; nucleotides outside the gene matches: 12. The CDR3 loop spans 19 amino acids. Germline V lookup: CDR1 SGHTA, CDR2 FQGTGA. The CDR3 DNA sequence: TGTGCCAGCAGCTTAACGTATGGGACAGATAATAAGAGCAATCAGCCCCAGCATTTT. Protein sequence: CASSLTYGTDNKSNQPQHF.

The chain combines TRBV25-1 with TRBJ2-1, with TRBD2 matching 12 bases. The V and J ends lost 6 bases and 6 bases, in that order; junction bases with no gene match: 6. Germline V CDR1 and CDR2: MGHDK, SYGVNS. This CDR3 is 15 amino acids long. DNA of the CDR3: TGTGCCAGCAGGCAGACTAGCGGGAGTTTCAATGAGCAGTTCTTC. Translation gives CASRQTSGSFNEQFF.

The rearrangement links TRBV7-8 to TRBJ2-5, with a weak D call TRBD2 (5 bases). The germline CDR1 and CDR2 sequences are SGHVS and FQNEAQ. CDR3 length: 14 amino acids. Trimming pared 6 bases from V and 3 bases from J, leaving 14 bases between. This CDR3 is CASSYRAAEETQYF. The CDR3, as DNA: TGTGCCAGCAGTTACCGGGCAGCGGAAGAGACCCAGTACTTC.